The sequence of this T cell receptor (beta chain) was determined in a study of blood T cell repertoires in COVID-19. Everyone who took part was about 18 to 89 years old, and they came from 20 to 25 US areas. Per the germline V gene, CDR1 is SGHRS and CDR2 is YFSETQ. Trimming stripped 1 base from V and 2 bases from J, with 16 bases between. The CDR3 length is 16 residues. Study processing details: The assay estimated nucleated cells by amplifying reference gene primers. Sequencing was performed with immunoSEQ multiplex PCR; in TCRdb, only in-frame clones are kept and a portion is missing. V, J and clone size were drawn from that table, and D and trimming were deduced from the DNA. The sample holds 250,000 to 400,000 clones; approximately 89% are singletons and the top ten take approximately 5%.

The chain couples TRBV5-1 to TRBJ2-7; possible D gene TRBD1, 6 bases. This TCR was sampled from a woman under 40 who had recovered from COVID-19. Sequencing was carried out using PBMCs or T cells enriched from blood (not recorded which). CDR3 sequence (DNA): TGCGCCAGCAGCTTGAGCCCAGGGGAAGGAGCCTACGAGCAGTACTTC. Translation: CASSLSPGEGAYEQYF. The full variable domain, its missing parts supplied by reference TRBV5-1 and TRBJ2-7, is KAGVTQTPRYLIKTRGQQVTLSCSPISGHRSVSWYQQTPGQGLQFLFEYFSETQRNKGNFPGRFSGRQFSNSRSEMNVSTLELGDSALYLCASSLSPGEGAYEQYFGPGTRLTVT.